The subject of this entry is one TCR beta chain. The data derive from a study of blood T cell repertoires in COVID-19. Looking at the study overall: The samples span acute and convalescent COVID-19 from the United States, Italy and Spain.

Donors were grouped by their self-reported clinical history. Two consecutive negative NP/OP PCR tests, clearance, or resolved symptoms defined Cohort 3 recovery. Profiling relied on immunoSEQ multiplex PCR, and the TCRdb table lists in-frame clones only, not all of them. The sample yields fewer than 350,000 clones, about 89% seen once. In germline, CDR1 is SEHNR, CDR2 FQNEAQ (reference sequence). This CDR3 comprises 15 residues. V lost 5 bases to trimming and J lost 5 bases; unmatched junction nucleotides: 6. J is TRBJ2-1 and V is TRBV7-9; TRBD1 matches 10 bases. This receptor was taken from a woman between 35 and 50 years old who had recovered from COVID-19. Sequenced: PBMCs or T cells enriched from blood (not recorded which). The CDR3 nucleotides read TGTGCCAGCAGCCAACTCGGGACAGGGGACAATGAGCAGTTCTTC. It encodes CASSQLGTGDNEQFF.